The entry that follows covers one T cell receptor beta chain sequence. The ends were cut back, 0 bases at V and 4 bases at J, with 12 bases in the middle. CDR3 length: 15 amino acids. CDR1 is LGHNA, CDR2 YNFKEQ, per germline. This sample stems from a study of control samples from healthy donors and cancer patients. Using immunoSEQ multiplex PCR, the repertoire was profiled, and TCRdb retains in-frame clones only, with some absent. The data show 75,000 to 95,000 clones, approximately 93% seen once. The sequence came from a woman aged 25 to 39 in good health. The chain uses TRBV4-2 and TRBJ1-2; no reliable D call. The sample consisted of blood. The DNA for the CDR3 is TGTGCCAGCAGCCAAGAAGGGATAGGACCCTATGGCTACACCTTC. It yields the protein CASSQEGIGPYGYTF.